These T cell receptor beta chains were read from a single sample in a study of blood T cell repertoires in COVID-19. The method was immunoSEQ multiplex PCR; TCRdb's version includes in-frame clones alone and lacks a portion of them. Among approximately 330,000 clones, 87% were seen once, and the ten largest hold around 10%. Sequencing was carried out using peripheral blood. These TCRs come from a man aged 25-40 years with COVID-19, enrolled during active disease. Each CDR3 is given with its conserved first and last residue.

CDR3aa: CASNKWGVEQYF
v_gene: TRBV7-2
len: 12
j_gene: TRBJ2-7

CDR3aa: CASSYRIRDRVDEQYF
v_gene: TRBV6-5
len: 16
j_gene: TRBJ2-7

CDR3aa: CASSLTLRQGALARQFF
v_gene: TRBV7-3
len: 17
j_gene: TRBJ2-1

CDR3aa: CASSLGVGDGLHEQYF
v_gene: TRBV11-1
len: 16
j_gene: TRBJ2-7

CDR3aa: CASSPTRNTEAFF
v_gene: TRBV18
len: 13
j_gene: TRBJ1-1

CDR3aa: CASSGSGTIYNEQFF
v_gene: TRBV7-2
len: 15
j_gene: TRBJ2-1

CDR3aa: CASSRTTGIFNNEQFF
v_gene: TRBV6-6
len: 16
j_gene: TRBJ2-1

CDR3aa: CASSYLRRTYEQYF
v_gene: TRBV6-6
len: 14
j_gene: TRBJ2-7

CDR3aa: CASSAGQGLPIGNTIYF
v_gene: TRBV6-1
len: 17
j_gene: TRBJ1-3

CDR3aa: CASSLGGSSPLHF
v_gene: TRBV13
len: 13
j_gene: TRBJ1-6

CDR3aa: CASSQDLGGSPRGYGYTF
v_gene: TRBV4-3
len: 18
j_gene: TRBJ1-2